The text below deals with one T cell receptor (beta chain). Its antigen is not identified. Looked up from germline, CDR1 is MNHEY and CDR2 is SMNVEV (reference sequence). This CDR3 comprises 15 residues. V lost 5 bases and J lost 2, with 13 bases in between. This record comes from a study of radiation and T cells in renal cell carcinoma. Findings and limits, study-wide: Compared with controls, irradiated tumors had more, larger dominant CDR3 motifs. Compared with controls, irradiated tumors showed greater TCR clonality.

The treatment is: treatment-naive control, cytoreductive nephrectomy. Control tumors came from several females and 11 males, aged roughly 35 to 90. The data were produced by immunoSEQ multiplex PCR, yet TCRdb's version contains in-frame clones alone and is incomplete. This sample has 19,000 or so clones; roughly three fifths occur once, and the top ten carry roughly a third. The source was tumor tissue, collected from a patient whose treatment was nephrectomy without radiotherapy. This rearrangement joins TRBV27 to TRBJ1-5, with D maybe TRBD1 (5 bases). This TCR was sampled from a man aged 45-65 years with renal cell carcinoma. CDR3 bases: TGTGCCAGCAGTCCCCAGGGAGTTGGCAATCAGCCCCAGCATTTT. Protein product: CASSPQGVGNQPQHF.